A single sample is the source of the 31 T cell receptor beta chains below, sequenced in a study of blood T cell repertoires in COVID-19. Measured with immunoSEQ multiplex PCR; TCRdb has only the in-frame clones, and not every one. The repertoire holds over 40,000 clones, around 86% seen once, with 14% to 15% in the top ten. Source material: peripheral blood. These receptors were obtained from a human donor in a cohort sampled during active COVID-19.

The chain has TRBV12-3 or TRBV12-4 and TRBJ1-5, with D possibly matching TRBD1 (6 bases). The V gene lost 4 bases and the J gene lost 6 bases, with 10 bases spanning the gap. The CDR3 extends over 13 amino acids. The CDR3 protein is CASSYTGIQPQHF. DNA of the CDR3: TGTGCCAGCAGTTACACAGGGATTCAGCCCCAGCATTTT.

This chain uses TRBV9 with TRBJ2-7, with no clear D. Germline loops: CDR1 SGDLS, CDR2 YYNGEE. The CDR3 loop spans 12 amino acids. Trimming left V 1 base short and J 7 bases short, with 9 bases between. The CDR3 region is CASSVRSWEQYF. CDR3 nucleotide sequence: TGTGCCAGCAGCGTACGGTCTTGGGAGCAGTACTTC.

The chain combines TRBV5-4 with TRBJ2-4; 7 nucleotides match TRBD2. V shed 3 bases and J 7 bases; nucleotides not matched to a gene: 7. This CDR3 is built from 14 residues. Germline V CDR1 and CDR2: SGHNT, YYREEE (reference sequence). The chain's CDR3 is CASSSTSVGNIQYF. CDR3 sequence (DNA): TGTGCCAGCAGCTCTACTAGCGTGGGTAACATTCAGTACTTC.

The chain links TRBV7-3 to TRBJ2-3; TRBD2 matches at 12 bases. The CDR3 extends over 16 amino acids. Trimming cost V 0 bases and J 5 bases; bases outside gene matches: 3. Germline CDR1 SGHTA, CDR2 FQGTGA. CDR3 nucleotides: TGTGCCAGCAGCTTAACACTAGCGGGGGGTTTAGATACGCAGTATTTT. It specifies CASSLTLAGGLDTQYF.

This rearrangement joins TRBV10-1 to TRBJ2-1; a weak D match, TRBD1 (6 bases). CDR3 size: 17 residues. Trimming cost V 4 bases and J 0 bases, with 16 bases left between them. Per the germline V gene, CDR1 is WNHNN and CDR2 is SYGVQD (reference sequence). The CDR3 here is CASSVTGPLFSYNEQFF. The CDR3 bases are TGCGCCAGCAGTGTGACAGGTCCCCTGTTCTCCTACAATGAGCAGTTCTTC.

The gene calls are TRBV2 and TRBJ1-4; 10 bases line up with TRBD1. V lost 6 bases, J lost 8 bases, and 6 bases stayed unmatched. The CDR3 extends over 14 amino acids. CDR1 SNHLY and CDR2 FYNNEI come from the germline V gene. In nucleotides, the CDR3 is TGTGCCAGCAGACAGACAGGGGGCGTCGAAAAACTGTTTTTT. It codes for CASRQTGGVEKLFF.

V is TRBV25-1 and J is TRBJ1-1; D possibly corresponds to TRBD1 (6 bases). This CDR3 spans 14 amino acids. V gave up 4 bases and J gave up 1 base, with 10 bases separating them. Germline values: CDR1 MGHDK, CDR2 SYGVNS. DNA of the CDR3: TGTGCCAGCAGTGCGACAGGTCGGAACACTGAAGCTTTCTTT. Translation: CASSATGRNTEAFF.

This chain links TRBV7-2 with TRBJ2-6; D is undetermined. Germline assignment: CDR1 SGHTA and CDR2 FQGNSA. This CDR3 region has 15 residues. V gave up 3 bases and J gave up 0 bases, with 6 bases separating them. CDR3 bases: TGTGCCAGCAGCTTTTCGGGCTCTGGGGCCAACGTCCTGACTTTC. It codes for CASSFSGSGANVLTF.

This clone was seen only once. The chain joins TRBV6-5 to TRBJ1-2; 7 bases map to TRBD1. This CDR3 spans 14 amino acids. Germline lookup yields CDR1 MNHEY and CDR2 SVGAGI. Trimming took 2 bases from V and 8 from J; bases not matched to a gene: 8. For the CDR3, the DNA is TGTGCCAGCAGTTACCAAGACAGGGTAAAAGGCTACACCTTC. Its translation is CASSYQDRVKGYTF.

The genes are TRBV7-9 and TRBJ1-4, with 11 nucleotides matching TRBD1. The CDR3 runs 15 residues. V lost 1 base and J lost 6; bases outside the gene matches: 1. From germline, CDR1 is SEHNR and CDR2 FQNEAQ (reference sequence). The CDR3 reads CASSLGDRGDEKLFF. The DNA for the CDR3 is TGTGCCAGCAGCTTAGGGGACAGGGGGGATGAAAAACTGTTTTTT. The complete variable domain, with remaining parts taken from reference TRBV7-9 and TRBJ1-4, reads DTGVSQNPRHKITKRGQNVTFRCDPISEHNRLYWYRQTLGQGPEFLTYFQNEAQLEKSRLLSDRFSAERPKGSFSTLEIQRTEQGDSAMYLCASSLGDRGDEKLFFGSGTQLSVL.

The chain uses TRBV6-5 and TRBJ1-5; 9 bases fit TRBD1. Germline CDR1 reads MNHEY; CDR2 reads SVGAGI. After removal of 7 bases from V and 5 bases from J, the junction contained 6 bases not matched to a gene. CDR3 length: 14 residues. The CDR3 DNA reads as TGTGCCAGCAATGGACAGGGGCCGGATCAGCCCCAGCATTTT. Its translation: CASNGQGPDQPQHF.

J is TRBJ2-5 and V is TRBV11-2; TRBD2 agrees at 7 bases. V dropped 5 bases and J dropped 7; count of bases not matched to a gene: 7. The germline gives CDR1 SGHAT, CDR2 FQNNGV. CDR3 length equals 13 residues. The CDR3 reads CASSRTRGGTQYF. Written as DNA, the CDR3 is TGTGCCAGCAGCCGGACTAGGGGTGGGACCCAGTACTTC.

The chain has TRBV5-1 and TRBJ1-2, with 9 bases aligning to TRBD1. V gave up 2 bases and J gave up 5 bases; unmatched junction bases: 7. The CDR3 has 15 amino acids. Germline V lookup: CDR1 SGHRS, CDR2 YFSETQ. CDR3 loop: CASSLEQGARYGYTF. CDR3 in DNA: TGCGCCAGCAGCTTAGAACAGGGGGCGCGGTATGGCTACACCTTC.

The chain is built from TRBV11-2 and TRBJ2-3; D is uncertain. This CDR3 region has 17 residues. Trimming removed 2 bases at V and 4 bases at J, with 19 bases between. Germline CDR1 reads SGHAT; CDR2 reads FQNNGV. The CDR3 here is CASSLNLGPTLADTQYF. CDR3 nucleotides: TGTGCCAGCAGCTTAAACTTAGGTCCGACCCTAGCAGATACGCAGTATTTT.

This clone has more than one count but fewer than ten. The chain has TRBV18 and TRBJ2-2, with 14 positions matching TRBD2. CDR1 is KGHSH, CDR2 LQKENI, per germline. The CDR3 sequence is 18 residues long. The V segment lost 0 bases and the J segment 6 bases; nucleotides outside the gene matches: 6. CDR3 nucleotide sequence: TGTGCCAGCTCACCACCGGGACTAGCGGGAGTAGGAGCCGGGGAGCTGTTTTTT. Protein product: CASSPPGLAGVGAGELFF.

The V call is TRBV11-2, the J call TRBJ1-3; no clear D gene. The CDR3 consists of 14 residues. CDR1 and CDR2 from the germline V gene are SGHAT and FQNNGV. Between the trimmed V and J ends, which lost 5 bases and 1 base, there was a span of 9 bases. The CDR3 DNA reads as TGTGCCAGCAGCCGTTACTCTTCTGGAAACACCATATATTTT. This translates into CASSRYSSGNTIYF.

Here the CDR3 reads CASSGEDTENTGELFF. CDR3 DNA: TGTGCCAGCAGCGGTGAAGATACTGAGAACACCGGGGAGCTGTTTTTT. This chain joins TRBV7-9 and TRBJ2-2; D is unclear. In germline, CDR1 is SEHNR, CDR2 FQNEAQ (reference sequence). Trimming shortened V by 5 bases and J by 1 base, and 14 bases separated the two germline ends. The CDR3 totals 16 residues.

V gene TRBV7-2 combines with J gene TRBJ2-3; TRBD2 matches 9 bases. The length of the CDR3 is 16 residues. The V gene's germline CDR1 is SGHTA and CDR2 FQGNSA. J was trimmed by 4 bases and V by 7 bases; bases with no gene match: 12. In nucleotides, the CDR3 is TGTGCCAGCAACCCCCTCGCGGGGGGGCCTTCAGATACGCAGTATTTT. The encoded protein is CASNPLAGGPSDTQYF.

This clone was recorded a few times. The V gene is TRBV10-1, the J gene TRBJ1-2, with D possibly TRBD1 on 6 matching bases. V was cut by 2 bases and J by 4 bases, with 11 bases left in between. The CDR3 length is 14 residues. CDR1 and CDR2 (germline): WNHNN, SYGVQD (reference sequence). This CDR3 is CASSETTGIYGYTF. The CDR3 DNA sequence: TGCGCCAGCAGTGAGACGACAGGAATCTATGGCTACACCTTC.

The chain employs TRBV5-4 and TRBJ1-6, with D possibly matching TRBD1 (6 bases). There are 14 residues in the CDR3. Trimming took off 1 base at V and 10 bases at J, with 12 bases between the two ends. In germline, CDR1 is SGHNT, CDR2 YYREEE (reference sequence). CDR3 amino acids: CASSLQGTGSPLHF. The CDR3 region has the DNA TGTGCCAGCAGCTTGCAGGGGACGGGGTCACCCCTCCACTTT. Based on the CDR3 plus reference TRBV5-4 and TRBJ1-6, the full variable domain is ETGVTQSPTHLIKTRGQQVTLRCSSQSGHNTVSWYQQALGQGPQFIFQYYREEENGRGNFPPRFSGLQFPNYSSELNVNALELDDSALYLCASSLQGTGSPLHFGNGTRLTVT.

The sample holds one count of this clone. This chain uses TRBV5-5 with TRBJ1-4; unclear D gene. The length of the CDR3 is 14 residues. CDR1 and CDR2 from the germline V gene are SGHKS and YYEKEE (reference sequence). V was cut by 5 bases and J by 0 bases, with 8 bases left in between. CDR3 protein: CASSFRATNEKLFF. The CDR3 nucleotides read TGTGCCAGCAGTTTTCGTGCAACTAATGAAAAACTGTTTTTT.

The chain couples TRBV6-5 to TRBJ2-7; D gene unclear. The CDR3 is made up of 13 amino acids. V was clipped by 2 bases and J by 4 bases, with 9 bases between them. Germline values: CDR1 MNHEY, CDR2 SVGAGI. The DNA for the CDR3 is TGTGCCAGCAGTTACCAGAGGTTATACGAGCAGTACTTC. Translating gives CASSYQRLYEQYF.

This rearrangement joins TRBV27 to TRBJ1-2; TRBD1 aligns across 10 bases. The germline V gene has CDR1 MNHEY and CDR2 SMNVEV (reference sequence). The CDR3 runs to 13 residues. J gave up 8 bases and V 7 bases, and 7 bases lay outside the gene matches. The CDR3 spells CASTRTGGKGYTF. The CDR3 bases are TGTGCCAGCACCCGGACAGGGGGAAAAGGCTACACCTTC.

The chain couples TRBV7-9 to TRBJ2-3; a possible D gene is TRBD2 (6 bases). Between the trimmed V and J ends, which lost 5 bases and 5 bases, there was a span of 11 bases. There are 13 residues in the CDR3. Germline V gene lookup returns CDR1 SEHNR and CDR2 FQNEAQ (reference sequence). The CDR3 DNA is TGTGCCAGCAGCGGTGCCGGGGGAGATACGCAGTATTTT. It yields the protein CASSGAGGDTQYF.

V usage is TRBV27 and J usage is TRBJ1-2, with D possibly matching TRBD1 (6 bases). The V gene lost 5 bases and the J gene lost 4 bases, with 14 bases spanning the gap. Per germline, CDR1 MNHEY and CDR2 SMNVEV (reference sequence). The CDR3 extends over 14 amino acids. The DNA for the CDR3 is TGTGCCAGCAGTCCAGCGGGGGGGCCCTATGGCTACACCTTC. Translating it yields CASSPAGGPYGYTF.

In DNA, the CDR3 is TGCGCCAGCAGCTTGTTAGGGACAGGGGACCAGCCCCAGCATTTT. Protein: CASSLLGTGDQPQHF. V usage is TRBV5-1 and J usage is TRBJ1-5, with TRBD1 matching over 10 bases. The CDR3 has 15 residues. Germline V gene data show CDR1 as SGHRS and CDR2 as YFSETQ. V lost 1 base, J lost 7 bases, and 5 bases stayed unmatched.

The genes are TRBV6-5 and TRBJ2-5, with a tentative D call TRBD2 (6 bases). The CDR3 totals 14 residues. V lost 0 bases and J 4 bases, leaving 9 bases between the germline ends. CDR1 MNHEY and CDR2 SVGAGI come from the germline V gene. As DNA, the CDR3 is TGTGCCAGCAGTTACTCGGGAGCGGGAGAGACCCAGTACTTC. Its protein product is CASSYSGAGETQYF.

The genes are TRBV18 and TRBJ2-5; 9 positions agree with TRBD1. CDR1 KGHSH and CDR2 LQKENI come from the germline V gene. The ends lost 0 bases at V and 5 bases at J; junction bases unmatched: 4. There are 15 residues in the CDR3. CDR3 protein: CASSPPGQGAETQYF. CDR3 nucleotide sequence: TGTGCCAGCTCACCACCGGGACAGGGAGCCGAGACCCAGTACTTC.

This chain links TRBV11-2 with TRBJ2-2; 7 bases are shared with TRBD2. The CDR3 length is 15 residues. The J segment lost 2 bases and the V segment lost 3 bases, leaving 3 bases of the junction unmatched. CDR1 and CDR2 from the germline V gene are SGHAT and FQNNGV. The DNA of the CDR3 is TGTGCCAGCAGCTTCCGGGACTACAACACCGGGGAGCTGTTTTTT. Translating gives CASSFRDYNTGELFF. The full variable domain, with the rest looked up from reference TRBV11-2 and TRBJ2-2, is EAGVAQSPRYKIIEKRQSVAFWCNPISGHATLYWYQQILGQGPKLLIQFQNNGVVDDSQLPKDRFSAERLKGVDSTLKIQPAKLEDSAVYLCASSFRDYNTGELFFGEGSRLTVL.

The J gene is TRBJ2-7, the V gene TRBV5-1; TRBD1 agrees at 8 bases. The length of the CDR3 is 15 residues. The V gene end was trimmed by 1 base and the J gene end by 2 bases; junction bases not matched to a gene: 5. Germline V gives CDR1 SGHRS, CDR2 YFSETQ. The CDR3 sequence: CASSLMGTGPYEQYF. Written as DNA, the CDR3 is TGCGCCAGCAGCTTGATGGGGACAGGACCCTACGAGCAGTACTTC.

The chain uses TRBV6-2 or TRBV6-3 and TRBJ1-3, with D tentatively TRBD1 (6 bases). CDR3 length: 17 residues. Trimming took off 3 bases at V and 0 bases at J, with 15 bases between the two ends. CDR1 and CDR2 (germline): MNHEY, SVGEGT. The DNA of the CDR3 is TGTGCCAGCAGTTATACCGGGACACCGAGCTCTGGAAACACCATATATTTT. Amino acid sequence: CASSYTGTPSSGNTIYF.